A selection of T cell receptor beta chains follows, all from one sample in a study of blood T cell repertoires in COVID-19. This table comes from immunoSEQ multiplex PCR, and its TCRdb copy is limited to in-frame clones, with some not included. The top ten clones hold about 4.3% of a sample with 200,000 to 250,000 clones, more than 75% of them seen once. Sequencing input: PBMCs or T cells enriched from blood (not recorded which). All receptors come from a man younger than 45 with acute COVID-19. CDR3s include the opening cysteine and the closing phenylalanine or tryptophan. The order of the fields is J gene, V gene, D gene, clone size, CDR3 protein, CDR3 DNA. D genes are given only for firm matches. Some rows mark clone size as missing; the rest say once, few, many or name a class of expanded clone.

J: TRBJ1-1; V: TRBV6-5; D: TRBD1; size: -; CDR3: CASVTGGLNTEAFF; DNA: TGTGCCAGCGTGACAGGGGGGTTGAACACTGAAGCTTTCTTT
J: TRBJ2-1; V: TRBV29-1; D: -; size: -; CDR3: CSGKGGIGNEQFF; DNA: TGCAGCGGAAAGGGGGGGATCGGCAATGAGCAGTTCTTC
J: TRBJ2-2; V: TRBV28; D: TRBD2; size: -; CDR3: CASSLAGGETGELFF; DNA: TGTGCCAGCAGTTTAGCGGGGGGGGAAACCGGGGAGCTGTTTTTT
J: TRBJ1-1; V: TRBV7-9; D: -; size: -; CDR3: CASTARDTEAFF; DNA: TGTGCCAGCACCGCCCGGGACACTGAAGCTTTCTTT
J: TRBJ1-1; V: TRBV18; D: -; size: -; CDR3: CASSPPGGGTEAFF; DNA: TGTGCCAGCTCACCACCGGGAGGGGGTACTGAAGCTTTCTTT
J: TRBJ2-2; V: TRBV5-4; D: -; size: -; CDR3: CASSPLEAGELFF; DNA: TGTGCCAGCAGCCCCCTGGAGGCCGGGGAGCTGTTTTTT
J: TRBJ2-1; V: TRBV4-1; D: TRBD2; size: -; CDR3: CASSPGGATSYNEQFF; DNA: TGCGCCAGCAGCCCCGGGGGGGCCACTTCCTACAATGAGCAGTTCTTC
J: TRBJ2-4; V: TRBV6-5; D: -; size: -; CDR3: CASMSGGLAKNIQYF; DNA: TGTGCCAGCATGTCCGGGGGTCTAGCCAAAAACATTCAGTACTTC
J: TRBJ2-1; V: TRBV6-4; D: -; size: many; CDR3: CASSPLDSQYNEQFF; DNA: TGTGCCAGCAGTCCTTTGGACAGCCAATACAATGAGCAGTTCTTC
J: TRBJ1-1; V: TRBV12-5; D: -; size: -; CDR3: CASGSQGIGTEAFF; DNA: TGTGCTAGTGGTTCCCAGGGAATCGGGACTGAAGCTTTCTTT
J: TRBJ2-5; V: TRBV19; D: -; size: few; CDR3: CASSGGSQETQYF; DNA: TGTGCCAGTTCTGGCGGATCACAAGAGACCCAGTACTTC
J: TRBJ2-7; V: TRBV5-1; D: TRBD1; size: -; CDR3: CASRAGQGGLYEQYF; DNA: TGCGCCAGCAGGGCGGGACAGGGGGGACTCTACGAGCAGTACTTC
J: TRBJ1-5; V: TRBV19; D: -; size: -; CDR3: CASRGQGNQPQHF; DNA: TGTGCCAGTAGGGGGCAGGGCAATCAGCCCCAGCATTTT
J: TRBJ2-7; V: TRBV5-1; D: TRBD1; size: -; CDR3: CASSEGQGNTYEQYF; DNA: TGCGCCAGCAGCGAGGGACAGGGAAACACCTACGAGCAGTACTTC
J: TRBJ1-1; V: TRBV10-3; D: -; size: few; CDR3: CAISDRVNTEAFF; DNA: TGTGCCATCAGCGACAGAGTGAACACTGAAGCTTTCTTT
J: TRBJ2-2; V: TRBV19; D: TRBD2; size: -; CDR3: CASSIRAGAGGELFF; DNA: TGTGCCAGTAGTATTAGAGCGGGGGCTGGCGGGGAGCTGTTTTTT
J: TRBJ2-3; V: TRBV5-4; D: TRBD1; size: once; CDR3: CASSSGQVRTDTQYF; DNA: TGTGCCAGCAGCTCCGGACAGGTGAGGACAGATACGCAGTATTTT